Presented here are 10 T cell receptor beta chains from one specimen sequenced in a study of shared clonotypes between healthy human individuals. Profiling relied on immunoSEQ multiplex PCR, and the TCRdb table lists in-frame clones only, not all of them. Here the sample spans approximately 710,000 clones, about 90% being singletons. The sequencing input was memory CD8+ T cells from PBMCs. Subset of the sample: CD45RO+ cells pooled with CCR7-negative TemRA cells. Every receptor here comes from a man younger than 35 in good health. Some clones in this sample may be carry-over from other donors' samples.

V gene TRBV27 combines with J gene TRBJ2-7; D could derive from TRBD1 or TRBD2 (6 bases each). V was clipped by 8 bases and J by 4 bases, with 18 bases between them. This CDR3 region has 14 residues. Germline CDR1 is MNHEY and CDR2 is SMNVEV (reference sequence). The CDR3 is CASGLRGHLYEQYF. The CDR3, as DNA: TGTGCCAGCGGACTAAGGGGACACCTATACGAGCAGTACTTC.

This clone was recorded many times. The chain has TRBV27 and TRBJ2-4; D is uncertain. V gave up 6 bases and J gave up 0 bases, with 9 bases separating them. The CDR3 is 14 amino acids. The V gene's germline CDR1 is MNHEY and CDR2 SMNVEV (reference sequence). CDR3: CASSDRSAKNIQYF. The CDR3 DNA reads TGTGCCAGCAGCGATAGATCAGCCAAAAACATTCAGTACTTC.

This chain uses TRBV7-6 with TRBJ2-1; 9 bases match TRBD1. CDR1 is SGHVS, CDR2 FNYEAQ, per germline. The CDR3 totals 15 residues. Losses at the gene ends were 6 bases for V and 3 bases for J; bases not matched to a gene: 6. CDR3 loop: CASSSGTGLYNEQFF. The CDR3 region has the DNA TGTGCCAGCAGTTCCGGGACAGGGCTCTACAATGAGCAGTTCTTC.

The rearrangement links TRBV28 to TRBJ2-5; 11 bases fit TRBD2. The CDR3 loop spans 20 amino acids. CDR1 is MDHEN and CDR2 is SYDVKM in the germline V gene. The ends lost 3 bases at V and 1 base at J; junction bases unmatched: 16. CDR3 residues: CASSFTGLAGNLSPQETQYF. Here the CDR3 DNA reads TGTGCCAGCAGTTTTACCGGACTAGCGGGCAACCTGTCACCCCAAGAGACCCAGTACTTC.

This clone occurred once. The chain is built from TRBV11-2 and TRBJ1-2, with a tentative D call TRBD1 (5 bases). Germline loops: CDR1 SGHAT, CDR2 FQNNGV. The CDR3 consists of 15 residues. Trimming shortened V by 5 bases and J by 2 bases, and 15 bases separated the two germline ends. CDR3 residues: CASSSRDGWNYGYTF. CDR3 bases: TGTGCCAGCAGCAGCAGGGACGGGTGGAACTATGGCTACACCTTC.

The genes are TRBV10-1 and TRBJ2-3; D ambiguous. CDR1 and CDR2 from the germline V gene are WNHNN and SYGVQD (reference sequence). The germline V and J ends were trimmed by 2 bases and 5 bases, with 8 bases remaining between them. The length of the CDR3 is 13 residues. The CDR3: CASSEGQKDTQYF. CDR3 DNA: TGCGCCAGCAGTGAGGGCCAAAAAGATACGCAGTATTTT.

As concerns this clone: An end of the junction differs from the germline gene, which may be a read error. V gene TRBV7-9 combines with J gene TRBJ2-7; 7 nucleotides match TRBD2. From germline, CDR1 is SEHNR and CDR2 FQNEAQ (reference sequence). The CDR3 sequence is 12 residues long. Here the CDR3 reads CAGSWEGYEQYF. The CDR3 region has the DNA TGTGCCGGCAGCTGGGAGGGCTACGAGCAGTACTTC.

The J gene is TRBJ2-3, the V gene TRBV7-5; TRBD2, the table's D call, was not compared with the DNA. TRBV7-5 is tagged as a pseudogene. This CDR3 has 16 residues. CDR3 nucleotide sequence: TGTGTCAGAAGCACTATGCTAGCGGGGAGCACAGATACGCAGTATTTT. As protein: CVRSTMLAGSTDTQYF.

V gene TRBV27 combines with J gene TRBJ2-7; 13 bases line up with TRBD2. From germline, CDR1 is MNHEY and CDR2 SMNVEV (reference sequence). CDR3 length: 17 amino acids. The V gene end was trimmed by 9 bases and the J gene end by 2 bases; junction bases not matched to a gene: 13. CDR3: CASGTLGTSGVTYEQYF. DNA for the CDR3: TGTGCCAGTGGGACCCTTGGGACTAGCGGGGTCACCTACGAGCAGTACTTC.

The chain employs TRBV5-1 and TRBJ2-2; D is ambiguous. The CDR3 spans 16 residues. With 3 bases removed from V and 1 base from J, the gap between germline ends came to 13 bases. Germline assignment: CDR1 SGHRS and CDR2 YFSETQ. The CDR3 DNA is TGCGCCAGCAGCTCCCTTGAACTACAGAACACCGGGGAGCTGTTTTTT. It yields the protein CASSSLELQNTGELFF.